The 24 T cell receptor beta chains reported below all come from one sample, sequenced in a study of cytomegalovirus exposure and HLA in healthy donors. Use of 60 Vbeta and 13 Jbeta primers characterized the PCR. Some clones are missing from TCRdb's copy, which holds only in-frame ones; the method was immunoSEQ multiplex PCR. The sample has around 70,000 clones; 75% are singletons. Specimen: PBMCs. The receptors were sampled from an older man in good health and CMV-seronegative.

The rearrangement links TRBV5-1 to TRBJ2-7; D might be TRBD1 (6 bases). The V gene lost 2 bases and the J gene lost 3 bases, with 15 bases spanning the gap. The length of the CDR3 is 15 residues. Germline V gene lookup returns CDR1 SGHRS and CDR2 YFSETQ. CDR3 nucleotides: TGCGCCAGCAGCTTCAAACAGGGACGGGGCTACGAGCAGTACTTC. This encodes CASSFKQGRGYEQYF. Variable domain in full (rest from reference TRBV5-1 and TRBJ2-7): KAGVTQTPRYLIKTRGQQVTLSCSPISGHRSVSWYQQTPGQGLQFLFEYFSETQRNKGNFPGRFSGRQFSNSRSEMNVSTLELGDSALYLCASSFKQGRGYEQYFGPGTRLTVT.

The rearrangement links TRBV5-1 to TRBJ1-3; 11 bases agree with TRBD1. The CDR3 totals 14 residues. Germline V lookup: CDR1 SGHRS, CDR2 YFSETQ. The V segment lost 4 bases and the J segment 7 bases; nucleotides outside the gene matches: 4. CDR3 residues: CASSPWTGGNTIYF. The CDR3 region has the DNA TGCGCCAGCAGCCCCTGGACAGGGGGCAACACCATATATTTT.

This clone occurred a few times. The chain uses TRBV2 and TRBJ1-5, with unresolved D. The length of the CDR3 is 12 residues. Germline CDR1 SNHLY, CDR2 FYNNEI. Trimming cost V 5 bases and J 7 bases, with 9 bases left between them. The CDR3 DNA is TGTGCCAGCAGTCAATACAGACAGCCCCAGCATTTT. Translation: CASSQYRQPQHF.

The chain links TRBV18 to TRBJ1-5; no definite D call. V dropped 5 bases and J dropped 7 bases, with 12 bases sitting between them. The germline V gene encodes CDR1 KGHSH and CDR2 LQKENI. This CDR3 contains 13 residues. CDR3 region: CASSASVDQPQHF. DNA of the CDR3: TGTGCCAGCTCAGCTAGCGTTGACCAGCCCCAGCATTTT.

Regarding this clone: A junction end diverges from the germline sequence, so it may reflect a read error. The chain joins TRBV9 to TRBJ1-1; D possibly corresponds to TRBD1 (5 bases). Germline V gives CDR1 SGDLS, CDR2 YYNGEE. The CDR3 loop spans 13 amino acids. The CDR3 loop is CASSVTVNAEAFF. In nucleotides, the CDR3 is TGTGCCAGCAGCGTGACAGTGAACGCTGAAGCTTTCTTT.

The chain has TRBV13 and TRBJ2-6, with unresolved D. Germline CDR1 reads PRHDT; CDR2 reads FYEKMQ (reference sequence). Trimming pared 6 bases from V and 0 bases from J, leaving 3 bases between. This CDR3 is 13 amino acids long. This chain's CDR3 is CASSRSGANVLTF. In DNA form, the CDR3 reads TGTGCCAGCAGTCGCTCTGGGGCCAACGTCCTGACTTTC.

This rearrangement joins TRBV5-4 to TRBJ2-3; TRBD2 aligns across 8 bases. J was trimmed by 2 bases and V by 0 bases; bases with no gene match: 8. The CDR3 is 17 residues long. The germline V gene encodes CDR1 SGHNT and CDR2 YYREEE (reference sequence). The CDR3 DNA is TGTGCCAGCAGCTTGGGGGGAGCGGGAGTGTTCACAGATACGCAGTATTTT. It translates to CASSLGGAGVFTDTQYF.

Here the CDR3 DNA reads TGTGCCAGCAGCTCTGAGAATACCTCCTACGAGCAGTACTTC. It encodes CASSSENTSYEQYF. This chain joins TRBV13 and TRBJ2-5; no firm D call. Judging by the DNA end, TRBJ2-7 fits better; the J call may be wrong. This CDR3 contains 14 residues. Germline V gene data show CDR1 as PRHDT and CDR2 as FYEKMQ (reference sequence).

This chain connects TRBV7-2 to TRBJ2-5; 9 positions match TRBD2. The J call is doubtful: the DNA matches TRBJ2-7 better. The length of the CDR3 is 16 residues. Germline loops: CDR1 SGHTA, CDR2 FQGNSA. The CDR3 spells CASSSQGSGGPYEQYF. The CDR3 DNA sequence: TGTGCCAGCAGCTCCCAAGGTAGCGGGGGTCCCTACGAGCAGTACTTC.

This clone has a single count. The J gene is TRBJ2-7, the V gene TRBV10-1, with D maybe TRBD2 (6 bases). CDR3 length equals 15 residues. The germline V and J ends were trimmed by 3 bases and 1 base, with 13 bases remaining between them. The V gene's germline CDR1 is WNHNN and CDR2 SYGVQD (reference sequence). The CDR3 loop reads CASSDAGTPSYEQYF. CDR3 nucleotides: TGCGCCAGCAGTGATGCCGGGACTCCATCCTACGAGCAGTACTTC.

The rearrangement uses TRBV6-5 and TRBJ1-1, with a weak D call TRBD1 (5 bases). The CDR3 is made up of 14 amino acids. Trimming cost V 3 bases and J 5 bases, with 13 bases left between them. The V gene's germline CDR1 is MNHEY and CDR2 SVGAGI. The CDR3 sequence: CASSYREKGTEAFF. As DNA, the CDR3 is TGTGCCAGCAGTTATAGGGAAAAGGGGACTGAAGCTTTCTTT.

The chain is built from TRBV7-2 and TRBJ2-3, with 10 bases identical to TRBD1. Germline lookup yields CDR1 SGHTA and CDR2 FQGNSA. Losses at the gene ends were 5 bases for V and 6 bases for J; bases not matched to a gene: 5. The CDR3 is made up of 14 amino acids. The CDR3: CASSPRDRGDTQYF. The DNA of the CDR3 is TGTGCCAGCAGCCCACGGGACAGGGGCGATACGCAGTATTTT.

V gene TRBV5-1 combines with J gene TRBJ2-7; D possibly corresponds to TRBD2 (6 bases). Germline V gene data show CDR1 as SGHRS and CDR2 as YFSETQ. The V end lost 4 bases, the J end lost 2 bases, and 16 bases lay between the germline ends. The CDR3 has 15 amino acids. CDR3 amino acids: CASSLAMGGAYEQYF. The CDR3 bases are TGCGCCAGCAGCCTCGCTATGGGCGGGGCCTACGAGCAGTACTTC.

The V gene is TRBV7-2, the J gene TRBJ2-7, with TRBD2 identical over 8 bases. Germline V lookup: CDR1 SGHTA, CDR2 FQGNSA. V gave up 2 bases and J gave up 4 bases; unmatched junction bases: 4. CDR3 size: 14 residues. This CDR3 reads CASSLLGRAYEQYF. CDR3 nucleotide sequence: TGTGCCAGCAGCTTACTCGGGAGGGCGTACGAGCAGTACTTC.

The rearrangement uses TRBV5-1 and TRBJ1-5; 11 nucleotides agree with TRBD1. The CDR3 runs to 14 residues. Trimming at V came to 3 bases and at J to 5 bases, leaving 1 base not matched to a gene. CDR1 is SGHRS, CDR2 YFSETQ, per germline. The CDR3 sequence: CASSSGQGDQPQHF. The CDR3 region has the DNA TGCGCCAGCAGCTCGGGACAGGGGGATCAGCCCCAGCATTTT.

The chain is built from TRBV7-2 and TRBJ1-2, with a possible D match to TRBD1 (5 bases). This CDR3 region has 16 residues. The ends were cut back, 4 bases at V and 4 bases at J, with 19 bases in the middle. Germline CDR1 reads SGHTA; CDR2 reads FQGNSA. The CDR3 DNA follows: TGTGCCAGCAGCTCCGCCGCGCTCGACAGCACCTATGGCTACACCTTC. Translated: CASSSAALDSTYGYTF. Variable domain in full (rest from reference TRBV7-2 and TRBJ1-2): GAGVSQSPSNKVTEKGKDVELRCDPISGHTALYWYRQSLGQGLEFLIYFQGNSAPDKSGLPSDRFSAERTGGSVSTLTIQRTQQEDSAVYLCASSSAALDSTYGYTFGSGTRLTVV.

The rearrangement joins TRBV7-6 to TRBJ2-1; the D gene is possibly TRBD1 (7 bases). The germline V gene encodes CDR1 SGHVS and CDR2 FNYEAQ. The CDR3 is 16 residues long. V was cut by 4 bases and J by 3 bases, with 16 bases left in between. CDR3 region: CASSSIGGTDYNEQFF. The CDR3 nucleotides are TGTGCCAGCAGCTCCATAGGGGGGACAGACTACAATGAGCAGTTCTTC.

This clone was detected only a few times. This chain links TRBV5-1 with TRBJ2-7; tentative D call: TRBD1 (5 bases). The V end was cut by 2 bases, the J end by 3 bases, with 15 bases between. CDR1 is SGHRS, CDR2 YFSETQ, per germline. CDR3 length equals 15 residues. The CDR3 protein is CASSFNPTANYEQYF. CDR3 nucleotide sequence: TGCGCCAGCAGCTTTAATCCGACAGCCAACTACGAGCAGTACTTC.

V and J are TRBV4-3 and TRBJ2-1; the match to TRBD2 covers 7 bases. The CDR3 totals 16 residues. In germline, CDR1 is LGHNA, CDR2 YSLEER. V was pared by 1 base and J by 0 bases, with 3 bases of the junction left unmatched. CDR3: CASSQGGGSSYNEQFF. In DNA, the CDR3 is TGCGCCAGCAGCCAAGGGGGGGGGAGCTCCTACAATGAGCAGTTCTTC.

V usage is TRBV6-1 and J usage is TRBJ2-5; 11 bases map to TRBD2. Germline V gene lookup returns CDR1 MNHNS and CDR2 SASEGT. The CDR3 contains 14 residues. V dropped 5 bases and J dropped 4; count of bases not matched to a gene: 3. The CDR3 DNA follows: TGTGCCAGCAGTACTAGCGGGGGTGCAGAGACCCAGTACTTC. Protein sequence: CASSTSGGAETQYF.

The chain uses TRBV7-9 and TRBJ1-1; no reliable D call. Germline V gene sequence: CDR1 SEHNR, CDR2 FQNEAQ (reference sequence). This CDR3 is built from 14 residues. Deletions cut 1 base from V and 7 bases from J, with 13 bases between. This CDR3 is CASSLEVLAVEAFF. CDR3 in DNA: TGTGCCAGCAGCTTAGAGGTCTTGGCGGTTGAAGCTTTCTTT.

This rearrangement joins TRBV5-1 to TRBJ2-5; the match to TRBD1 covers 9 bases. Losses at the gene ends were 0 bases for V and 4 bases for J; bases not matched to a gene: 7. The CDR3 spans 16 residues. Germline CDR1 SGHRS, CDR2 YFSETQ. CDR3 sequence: CASSLDRQGGIETQYF. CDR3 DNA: TGCGCCAGCAGCTTGGACCGACAGGGGGGAATAGAGACCCAGTACTTC.

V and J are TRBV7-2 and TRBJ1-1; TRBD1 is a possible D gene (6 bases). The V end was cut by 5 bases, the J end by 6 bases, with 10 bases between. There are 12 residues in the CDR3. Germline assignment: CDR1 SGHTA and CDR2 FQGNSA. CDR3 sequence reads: CASSIRGAEAFF. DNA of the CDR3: TGTGCCAGCAGCATCAGGGGTGCTGAAGCTTTCTTT.

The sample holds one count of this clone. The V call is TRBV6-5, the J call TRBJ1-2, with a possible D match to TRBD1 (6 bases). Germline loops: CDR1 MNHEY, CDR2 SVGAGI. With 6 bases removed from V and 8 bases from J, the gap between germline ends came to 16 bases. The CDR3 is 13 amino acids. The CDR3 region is CASSQRDRRGYTF. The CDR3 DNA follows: TGTGCCAGCAGCCAAAGAGACAGGCGCGGCTACACCTTC.